This TCR beta chain emerged from a study of PD-1 blockade in classical Hodgkin lymphoma. CDR3 size: 15 residues. The germline gives CDR1 SGHRS, CDR2 YFSETQ. Trimming cost V 0 bases and J 3 bases; bases outside gene matches: 3. Brentuximab vedotin exposure varied among the patients, all of whom had relapsed after autologous stem cell transplantation. Sequencing used immunoSEQ multiplex PCR; TCRdb keeps in-frame clones, though not all of them. The top ten clones hold 5.5% to 6.5% of a sample with 39,000 or so clones, around 83% of them seen once. The sample here was peripheral blood mononuclear cells (PBMCs), taken before the second cycle of nivolumab. This sequence originates from a human donor with classical Hodgkin lymphoma. The chain carries TRBV5-1 and TRBJ1-5; 7 nucleotides line up with TRBD1. The CDR3 loop is CASSLATGDNQPQHF. CDR3 in DNA: TGCGCCAGCAGCTTGGCTACAGGGGACAATCAGCCCCAGCATTTT.